These 17 T cell receptor beta chains were all obtained from the same sample, sequenced in a study of blood T cell repertoires in COVID-19. Here immunoSEQ multiplex PCR was the method, and the copy in TCRdb shows in-frame clones only, minus some. The sample comprises 300,000 to 350,000 clones, 85% to 95% of which are singletons, and less than 4% rests with the top ten. Sequenced: PBMCs or T cells enriched from blood (not recorded which). The receptors were sampled from a woman in her 30s who had been exposed to COVID-19.

The chain has TRBV11-2 and TRBJ2-6; 7 bases line up with TRBD1. Germline trimming cut 5 bases from V and 0 bases from J; bases unmatched to any gene: 10. Germline loops: CDR1 SGHAT, CDR2 FQNNGV. This CDR3 region has 18 residues. The CDR3 region is CASSRGQGVLSGANVLTF. CDR3 nucleotide sequence: TGTGCCAGCAGCCGAGGTCAGGGGGTGCTCTCTGGGGCCAACGTCCTGACTTTC.

This chain joins TRBV18 and TRBJ1-2; TRBD1 might be the D (5 bases). Germline lookup yields CDR1 KGHSH and CDR2 LQKENI. Trimming took off 2 bases at V and 8 bases at J, with 15 bases between the two ends. This CDR3 is 14 amino acids long. CDR3 residues: CASSPNRSLGGYTF. CDR3 DNA: TGTGCCAGCTCACCAAACAGGAGTTTAGGAGGCTACACCTTC.

The gene calls are TRBV13 and TRBJ2-7; 10 bases align to TRBD1. Trimming cost V 6 bases and J 4 bases; bases outside gene matches: 9. The CDR3 sequence is 15 residues long. CDR1 PRHDT and CDR2 FYEKMQ come from the germline V gene (reference sequence). The CDR3 coding sequence is TGTGCCAGCAGTATAGGAGGGACAGGGGTATACGAGCAGTACTTC. It specifies CASSIGGTGVYEQYF.

The J gene is TRBJ1-1, the V gene TRBV4-1; 9 bases line up with TRBD1. The CDR3 loop spans 15 amino acids. Germline loops: CDR1 MGHRA, CDR2 YSYEKL. The V segment lost 3 bases and the J segment 4 bases; nucleotides outside the gene matches: 6. The CDR3 region has the DNA TGCGCCAGCAGCCAGCGGGGACAGGGACTCACTGAAGCTTTCTTT. As protein: CASSQRGQGLTEAFF.

V and J are TRBV24-1 and TRBJ1-1, with 8 bases lining up with TRBD1. This CDR3 is built from 16 residues. The junction had 14 bases not matched to a gene; V was cut back by 7 bases and J by 5 bases. From germline, CDR1 is KGHDR and CDR2 SFDVKD. This CDR3 is CATSVMGQVVRTEAFF. Written as DNA, the CDR3 is TGTGCCACCAGCGTTATGGGACAGGTGGTTCGGACTGAAGCTTTCTTT.

The genes are TRBV5-4 and TRBJ1-2; TRBD1 agrees at 8 bases. The germline CDR1 and CDR2 sequences are SGHNT and YYREEE (reference sequence). The junction had 3 bases not matched to a gene; V was cut back by 5 bases and J by 3 bases. This CDR3 spans 13 amino acids. CDR3 protein: CASRPTGDYGYTF. The CDR3 DNA is TGTGCCAGCAGGCCGACAGGGGACTATGGCTACACCTTC.

The V and J genes are TRBV5-1 and TRBJ1-6; D not resolved. CDR3 length equals 14 residues. The ends were cut back, 4 bases at V and 7 bases at J, with 12 bases in the middle. Germline-derived CDR1 and CDR2 are SGHRS and YFSETQ. CDR3 sequence reads: CASSPRTVNSPLHF. DNA for the CDR3: TGCGCCAGCAGCCCTCGGACTGTCAATTCACCCCTCCACTTT.

The J gene is TRBJ2-7, the V gene TRBV6-5, with D perhaps TRBD1 (6 bases). Trimming pared 2 bases from V and 1 base from J, leaving 12 bases between. The CDR3 covers 15 residues. Germline CDR1 and CDR2: MNHEY and SVGAGI. The CDR3 spells CASSYEGGPSYEQYF. The CDR3 DNA reads as TGTGCCAGCAGTTACGAAGGGGGACCATCCTACGAGCAGTACTTC.

The V and J genes are TRBV2 and TRBJ1-5; D not certain. CDR1 SNHLY and CDR2 FYNNEI come from the germline V gene. This CDR3 region has 15 residues. The V gene lost 5 bases and the J gene lost 1 base, with 12 bases spanning the gap. The CDR3 DNA is TGTGCCAGCAGTAGGGAGGGTTTAAGCAATCAGCCCCAGCATTTT. Amino acid sequence: CASSREGLSNQPQHF. Filled out from reference TRBV2 and TRBJ1-5, the complete variable domain reads EPEVTQTPSHQVTQMGQEVILRCVPISNHLYFYWYRQILGQKVEFLVSFYNNEISEKSEIFDDQFSVERPDGSNFTLKIRSTKLEDSAMYFCASSREGLSNQPQHFGDGTRLSIL.

The chain links TRBV6-5 to TRBJ2-7; 8 bases are shared with TRBD1. CDR3 size: 13 residues. Germline V gene lookup returns CDR1 MNHEY and CDR2 SVGAGI. V shed 2 bases and J 3 bases; nucleotides not matched to a gene: 0. CDR3 sequence (DNA): TGTGCCAGCAGTTACGACAGGGGCTACGAGCAGTACTTC. Its translation is CASSYDRGYEQYF.

The chain employs TRBV4-2 and TRBJ2-7; 9 bases line up with TRBD2. Losses at the gene ends were 0 bases for V and 4 bases for J; bases not matched to a gene: 10. The CDR3 is made up of 17 amino acids. Germline loops: CDR1 LGHNA, CDR2 YNFKEQ. The CDR3, as DNA: TGTGCCAGCAGCCAAGATAATTCGCGGGGGGGCCTGTACGAGCAGTACTTC. Translated: CASSQDNSRGGLYEQYF.

V and J are TRBV5-1 and TRBJ1-2; 8 bases are a match to TRBD1. After removal of 4 bases from V and 3 bases from J, the junction contained 8 bases not matched to a gene. The CDR3 runs to 15 residues. CDR1 SGHRS and CDR2 YFSETQ come from the germline V gene. CDR3 nucleotide sequence: TGCGCCAGCAGCCGAGACAGGGGAGCGGACTATGGCTACACCTTC. This gives the protein CASSRDRGADYGYTF. Filled out from reference TRBV5-1 and TRBJ1-2, the complete variable domain reads KAGVTQTPRYLIKTRGQQVTLSCSPISGHRSVSWYQQTPGQGLQFLFEYFSETQRNKGNFPGRFSGRQFSNSRSEMNVSTLELGDSALYLCASSRDRGADYGYTFGSGTRLTVV.

The genes are TRBV27 and TRBJ1-2; 7 bases line up with TRBD1. With V trimmed by 5 bases and J by 8 bases, 11 bases remained unmatched. This CDR3 is 14 amino acids long. The V gene's germline CDR1 is MNHEY and CDR2 SMNVEV (reference sequence). The CDR3 loop reads CASSVGQPSLGYTF. The CDR3 nucleotides read TGTGCCAGCAGTGTGGGACAGCCCTCCTTGGGCTACACCTTC.

CDR3 region: CAWTLIGGRDTQYF. The CDR3 DNA is TGTGCCTGGACGCTGATCGGGGGAAGAGATACGCAGTATTTT. J is TRBJ2-3 and V is TRBV30; D is perhaps TRBD2 (6 bases). With 4 bases removed from V and 5 bases from J, the gap between germline ends came to 16 bases. Germline V gene data show CDR1 as GTSNPN and CDR2 as SVGIG (reference sequence). There are 14 residues in the CDR3.

This clone was counted once. This chain's CDR3 is CASSLEGDRYEQYF. CDR3 nucleotides: TGTGCCAGCAGCTTAGAGGGGGACAGATACGAGCAGTACTTC. The chain links TRBV7-2 to TRBJ2-7; 7 bases align to TRBD1. V shed 1 base, J shed 4 bases, and the junction held 4 bases outside the gene matches. Germline V gene data show CDR1 as SGHTA and CDR2 as FQGNSA. This CDR3 spans 14 amino acids.

This clone was detected once. This sequence joins TRBV12-3 or TRBV12-4 and TRBJ1-4; D might be TRBD1 (6 bases). Trimming took off 5 bases at V and 8 bases at J, with 6 bases between the two ends. This CDR3 spans 11 amino acids. CDR3 nucleotide sequence: TGTGCCAGCAGTACAGGGGAAAAACTGTTTTTT. This codes for CASSTGEKLFF.

The rearrangement uses TRBV5-4 and TRBJ1-2; 7 bases map to TRBD1. After removal of 4 bases from V and 4 bases from J, the junction contained 4 bases not matched to a gene. Germline-derived CDR1 and CDR2 are SGHNT and YYREEE (reference sequence). The CDR3 length is 13 residues. CDR3 loop: CASSERTGYGYTF. In nucleotides, the CDR3 is TGTGCCAGCAGCGAAAGGACAGGCTATGGCTACACCTTC.